The TCR beta chain described here comes from a study of T cell responses to AZD1222 COVID-19 vaccine. Notes on the study in general: Baseline antibody screening turned up just a handful of seropositive AZD1222 recipients. White British people made up most donors, females outnumbered males, and clonal diversity was possibly underestimated.

Both about-4-week and about-12-week second-dose recipients were combined. There are 14 residues in the CDR3. Losses at the gene ends were 3 bases for V and 5 bases for J; bases not matched to a gene: 4. CDR1 and CDR2 from the germline V gene are MRHNA and SNTAGT. A note on this clone: Its antigen is undetermined.

Sequencing was performed with immunoSEQ multiplex PCR; in TCRdb, only in-frame clones are kept and a portion is missing. The repertoire includes roughly 120,000 clones, 75% to 90% of them detected once, and 4.4% sits in the top ten. The sequence was collected from an adult who received the AZD1222 COVID-19 vaccine. This chain joins TRBV6-4 and TRBJ2-7, with TRBD2 matching 10 bases. The sample in question was peripheral blood, obtained 28 days after the second AZD1222 dose. The CDR3: CASSEGLAGDEQYF. Written as DNA, the CDR3 is TGTGCCAGCAGTGAGGGGCTAGCGGGGGACGAGCAGTACTTC.